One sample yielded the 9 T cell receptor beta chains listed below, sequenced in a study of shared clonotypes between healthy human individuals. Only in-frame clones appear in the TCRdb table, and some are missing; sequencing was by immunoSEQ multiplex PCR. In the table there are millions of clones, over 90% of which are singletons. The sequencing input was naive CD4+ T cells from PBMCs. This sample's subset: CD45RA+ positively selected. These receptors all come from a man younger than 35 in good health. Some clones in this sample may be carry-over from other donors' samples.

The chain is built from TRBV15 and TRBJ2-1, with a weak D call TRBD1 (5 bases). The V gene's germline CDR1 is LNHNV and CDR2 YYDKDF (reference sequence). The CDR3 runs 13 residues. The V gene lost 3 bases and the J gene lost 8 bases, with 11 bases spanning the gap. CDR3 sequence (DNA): TGTGCCACCAGCAGTCAAACCAGGGATGAGCAGTTCTTC. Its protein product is CATSSQTRDEQFF.

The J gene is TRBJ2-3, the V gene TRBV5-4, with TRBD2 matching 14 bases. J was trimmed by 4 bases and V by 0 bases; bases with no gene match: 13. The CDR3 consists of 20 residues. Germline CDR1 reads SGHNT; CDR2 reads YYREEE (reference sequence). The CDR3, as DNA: TGTGCCAGCAGCTTGGAGGGACTAGCGGGAGCTTGGGGTGGCTCAGATACGCAGTATTTT. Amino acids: CASSLEGLAGAWGGSDTQYF.

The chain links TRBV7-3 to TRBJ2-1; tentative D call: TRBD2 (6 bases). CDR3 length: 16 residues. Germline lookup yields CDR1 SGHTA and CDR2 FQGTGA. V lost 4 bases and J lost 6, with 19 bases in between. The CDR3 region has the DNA TGTGCCAGCAGCTCATACCCCGCGGGATCGAGCAATGAGCAGTTCTTC. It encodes CASSSYPAGSSNEQFF.

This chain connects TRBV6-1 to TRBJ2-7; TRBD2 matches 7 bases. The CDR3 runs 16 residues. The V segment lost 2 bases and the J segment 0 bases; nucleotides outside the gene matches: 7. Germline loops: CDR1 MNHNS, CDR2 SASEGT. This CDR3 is CASSEQTSSLSYEQYF. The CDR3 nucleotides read TGTGCCAGCAGTGAACAGACTAGCTCCCTCTCCTACGAGCAGTACTTC.

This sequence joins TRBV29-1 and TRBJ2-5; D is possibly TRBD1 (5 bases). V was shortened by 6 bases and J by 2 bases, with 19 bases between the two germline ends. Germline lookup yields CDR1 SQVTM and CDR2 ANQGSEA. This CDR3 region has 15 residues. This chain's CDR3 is CSVRQTPGTQETQYF. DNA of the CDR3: TGCAGCGTCCGACAGACGCCAGGTACACAAGAGACCCAGTACTTC.

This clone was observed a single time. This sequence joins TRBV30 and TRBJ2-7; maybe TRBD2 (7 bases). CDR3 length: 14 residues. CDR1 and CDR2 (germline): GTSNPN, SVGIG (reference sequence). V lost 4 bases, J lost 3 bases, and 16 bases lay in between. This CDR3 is CAWNIGGGGYEQYF. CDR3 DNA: TGTGCCTGGAATATCGGGGGAGGGGGCTACGAGCAGTACTTC.

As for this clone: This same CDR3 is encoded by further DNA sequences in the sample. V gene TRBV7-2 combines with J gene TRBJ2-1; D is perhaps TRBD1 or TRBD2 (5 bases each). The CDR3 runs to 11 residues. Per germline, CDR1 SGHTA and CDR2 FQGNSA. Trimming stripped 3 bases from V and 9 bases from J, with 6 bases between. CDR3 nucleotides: TGTGCCAGCAGCTTGGGGACTGAGCAGTTCTTC. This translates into CASSLGTEQFF.

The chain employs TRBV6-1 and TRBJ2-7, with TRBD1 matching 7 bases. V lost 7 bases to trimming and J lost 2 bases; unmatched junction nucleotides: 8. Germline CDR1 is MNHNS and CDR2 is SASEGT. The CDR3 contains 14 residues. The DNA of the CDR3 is TGTGCCAGCAAAGGGGGCCTATTAACCTACGAGCAGTACTTC. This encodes CASKGGLLTYEQYF.

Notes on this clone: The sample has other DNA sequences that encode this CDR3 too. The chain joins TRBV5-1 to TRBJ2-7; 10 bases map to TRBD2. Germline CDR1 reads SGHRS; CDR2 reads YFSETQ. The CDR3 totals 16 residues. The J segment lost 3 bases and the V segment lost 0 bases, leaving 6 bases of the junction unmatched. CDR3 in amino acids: CASSLVASGRVYEQYF. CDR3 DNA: TGCGCCAGCAGCTTGGTAGCTAGCGGGAGAGTCTACGAGCAGTACTTC.